This entry lists 5 T cell receptor beta chains sequenced from one sample in a study of control samples from healthy donors and cancer patients (dated by TCRdb to about 2020). Library creation used the immunoSEQ multiplex PCR assay. TCRdb stores this immuneACCESS table with in-frame sequences only. Part of the clones is absent; in the studies checked, under half of the shortfall reflects unresolved V genes, and no reason is known for the rest. The sample yields some 150,000 clones; roughly nine tenths were counted once. In total, the top ten clones hold 1.5% of the sample. Sequences were obtained from blood. Receptor source: a woman aged 25 to 39 in good health.

The chain combines TRBV10-3 with TRBJ1-6; D is undetermined. CDR1 is ENHRY, CDR2 SYGVKD, per germline. V lost 3 bases to trimming and J lost 5 bases, with 14 bases between them. This CDR3 contains 16 residues. The chain's CDR3 is CAISDRGPANNSPLHF. The CDR3, as DNA: TGTGCCATCAGTGATAGAGGGCCCGCCAATAATTCACCCCTCCACTTT.

V is TRBV4-1 and J is TRBJ2-1, with 8 bases matching TRBD2. V shed 1 base, J shed 0 bases, and the junction held 2 bases outside the gene matches. Per the germline V gene, CDR1 is MGHRA and CDR2 is YSYEKL. The CDR3 has 16 residues. CDR3 sequence (DNA): TGCGCCAGCAGCCAAGGTCGGGGGGGCTCCTACAATGAGCAGTTCTTC. Translated, it gives CASSQGRGGSYNEQFF.

This chain joins TRBV13 and TRBJ2-1; 11 bases are shared with TRBD1. In germline, CDR1 is PRHDT, CDR2 FYEKMQ (reference sequence). The CDR3 sequence is 13 residues long. V shed 5 bases, J shed 8 bases, and the junction held 2 bases outside the gene matches. Written as DNA, the CDR3 is TGTGCCAGCAGCCCGGACAGGGGGCATGAGCAGTTCTTC. Translation gives CASSPDRGHEQFF.

The V and J genes are TRBV5-8 and TRBJ2-7, with TRBD2 identical over 8 bases. Germline trimming cut 2 bases from V and 6 bases from J; bases unmatched to any gene: 4. The CDR3 sequence is 13 residues long. CDR1 is SGHTS and CDR2 is YDEGEE in the germline V gene. CDR3 DNA sequence: TGTGCCAGCAGCTTAAGCGGGAGAGGCGAGCAGTACTTC. Protein product: CASSLSGRGEQYF.

The table lists this clone with a count of one. Other DNA sequences of this sample code for an identical CDR3. This rearrangement joins TRBV5-1 to TRBJ2-5, with 14 bases identical to TRBD2. The germline CDR1 and CDR2 sequences are SGHRS and YFSETQ. The CDR3 runs to 16 residues. Germline trimming cut 0 bases from V and 4 bases from J; bases unmatched to any gene: 2. CDR3 coding DNA: TGCGCCAGCAGCTTGGGACTAGCGGGAGGGCCAGAGACCCAGTACTTC. Encoded protein: CASSLGLAGGPETQYF.